This T cell receptor (beta chain) is drawn from a study of beta chain features in type 1 diabetes. Isolated RNA was reverse transcribed in full, so expressed TCRB transcripts were sequenced. TCRdb's copy holds only in-frame clones and misses some; the assay was immunoSEQ multiplex PCR. The top ten hold around 0.011% of the sample, which has 250,000 to 300,000 clones, about 23% seen once. Note on this clone: Its specificity is unknown.

Findings and caveats of the study: Patients with Type 1 diabetes showed moderately but significantly shorter TCRB CDR3s in all four CD4+ subsets.

The CDR3 loop spans 14 amino acids. CDR1 LNHNV and CDR2 YYDKDF come from the germline V gene (reference sequence). Deletions cut 1 base from V and 5 bases from J, with 11 bases between. The chain uses TRBV15 and TRBJ1-2, with a tentative D call TRBD1 (5 bases). Input material: naive CD4+ T cells from blood. The TCR sequence derives from a woman aged 25 to 39 with type 1 diabetes. This CDR3 is CATSRVLGGYGYTF. DNA for the CDR3: TGTGCCACCAGCAGAGTCCTGGGGGGGTATGGCTACACCTTC.